This T cell receptor beta chain stems from a study of blood T cell repertoires in COVID-19. Trimming cost V 7 bases and J 3 bases; bases outside gene matches: 5. The CDR3 contains 15 residues. Germline V gives CDR1 SNHLY, CDR2 FYNNEI. Generated by immunoSEQ multiplex PCR, the TCRdb table keeps only in-frame clones and is missing some. The sample shows about 250,000 clones, around four fifths of them seen only once. The genes are TRBV2 and TRBJ1-6; 8 bases are a match to TRBD1. This receptor was taken from a woman in her 70s with acute or convalescent COVID-19. Sequencing was performed on peripheral blood. CDR3 coding DNA: TGTGCCAGCACCGGACAGGGCTACTATAATTCACCCCTCCACTTT. As protein: CASTGQGYYNSPLHF.